Shown below are 5 T cell receptor beta chains from a single sample sequenced in a study of blood T cell repertoires in COVID-19. Sequenced by immunoSEQ multiplex PCR; TCRdb stores in-frame clones only, minus some. This sample has over 60,000 clones, with about 90% found just once. The sequenced material came from peripheral blood. These receptors were taken from a middle-aged man with COVID-19, enrolled during active disease.

The chain is built from TRBV7-2 and TRBJ2-7; possibly TRBD2 for D (5 bases). The length of the CDR3 is 13 residues. Germline CDR1 SGHTA, CDR2 FQGNSA. Between the trimmed V and J ends, which lost 2 bases and 3 bases, there was a span of 8 bases. CDR3 sequence (DNA): TGTGCCAGCAGCTTATCTGAGGGCTACGAGCAGTACTTC. It translates to CASSLSEGYEQYF.

The V call is TRBV20-1, the J call TRBJ2-7, with 7 bases identical to TRBD2. V lost 3 bases to trimming and J lost 6 bases; unmatched junction nucleotides: 8. This CDR3 is built from 13 residues. Looked up from germline, CDR1 is DFQATT and CDR2 is SNEGSKA (reference sequence). The CDR3 is CSASGSGTREQYF. CDR3 DNA sequence: TGCAGTGCTAGTGGAAGCGGGACGCGCGAGCAGTACTTC.

V usage is TRBV18 and J usage is TRBJ2-5; 7 bases line up with TRBD1. CDR3 size: 16 residues. Trimming at V came to 0 bases and at J to 4 bases, leaving 8 bases not matched to a gene. Germline V gene lookup returns CDR1 KGHSH and CDR2 LQKENI. The CDR3 DNA follows: TGTGCCAGCTCACCACCTGGAAACAGGGGTGGAGAGACCCAGTACTTC. Translated: CASSPPGNRGGETQYF.

The V call is TRBV6-5, the J call TRBJ2-7, with TRBD2 matching 11 bases. The germline V gene encodes CDR1 MNHEY and CDR2 SVGAGI. This CDR3 is 15 amino acids long. Trimming cost V 6 bases and J 5 bases; bases outside gene matches: 9. CDR3 amino acids: CASSYSGRAAHEQYF. The CDR3 nucleotides are TGTGCCAGCAGCTATAGCGGGAGGGCCGCCCACGAGCAGTACTTC.

The rearrangement uses TRBV14 and TRBJ1-4; D remains ambiguous. The CDR3 runs to 17 residues. V lost 0 bases and J lost 4, with 15 bases in between. Germline loops: CDR1 SGHDN, CDR2 FVKESK. The CDR3 here is CASSQDYLGRDNEKLFF. The CDR3 DNA follows: TGTGCCAGCAGCCAAGATTATTTGGGCAGAGATAATGAAAAACTGTTTTTT.